These 20 T cell receptor beta chains were all obtained from the same sample, sequenced in a study of cytomegalovirus exposure and HLA in healthy donors. The PCR was carried out with 60 Vbeta primers and 13 Jbeta primers. Data came from immunoSEQ multiplex PCR; TCRdb stores just in-frame clones and leaves some out. The repertoire holds approximately 150,000 clones, with around 85% as singletons. The sample was PBMCs. These receptors all stem from a woman in her twenties or thirties in good health and CMV-seronegative.

The genes are TRBV10-1 and TRBJ2-3, with 9 positions matching TRBD2. V gave up 5 bases and J gave up 6 bases; unmatched junction bases: 6. CDR1 and CDR2 (germline): WNHNN, SYGVQD (reference sequence). There are 14 residues in the CDR3. The CDR3 reads CASSSSGRTDTQYF. The CDR3 nucleotides read TGCGCCAGCAGTTCCAGCGGGAGGACGGATACGCAGTATTTT.

V is TRBV7-2 and J is TRBJ2-1, with 7 nucleotides matching TRBD1. CDR3 length: 15 residues. The V and J ends lost 5 bases and 8 bases, in that order; junction bases with no gene match: 12. Germline-derived CDR1 and CDR2 are SGHTA and FQGNSA. In DNA, the CDR3 is TGTGCCAGCAGCCCAGACAGGGTTGGGTCGGATGAGCAGTTCTTC. Amino acid sequence: CASSPDRVGSDEQFF.

Note on this clone: Because it lacks the conserved phenylalanine or tryptophan at the end, this CDR3 is likely a read error. It is unclear where the CDR3 begins or ends on the DNA, so no DNA is shown, and the CDR3 is as TCRdb lists it. The rearrangement joins TRBV10-1 to TRBJ1-3; TRBD1 is the table's D call and was not checked against the DNA. 9 amino acids form the CDR3, both terminal residues included. Germline values: CDR1 WNHNN, CDR2 SYGVQD (reference sequence). The CDR3 loop is CASSWTQSV.

The chain joins TRBV19 to TRBJ2-1; D gene ambiguous. Between the trimmed V and J ends, which lost 6 bases and 1 base, there was a span of 7 bases. Per the germline V gene, CDR1 is LNHDA and CDR2 is SQIVND (reference sequence). The CDR3 is 13 amino acids. The CDR3 here is CASSGSSYNEQFF. The CDR3 nucleotides are TGTGCCAGTAGCGGGTCTTCCTACAATGAGCAGTTCTTC.

V usage is TRBV27 and J usage is TRBJ2-5; TRBD1 matches at 8 bases. The germline gives CDR1 MNHEY, CDR2 SMNVEV (reference sequence). The CDR3 spans 14 residues. V lost 5 bases, J lost 2 bases, and 4 bases stayed unmatched. CDR3: CASSPWTGQETQYF. The CDR3 DNA follows: TGTGCCAGCAGTCCTTGGACAGGGCAAGAGACCCAGTACTTC.

The V gene is TRBV6-5, the J gene TRBJ1-3, with 7 bases fitting TRBD1. CDR3 length: 15 amino acids. The V gene's germline CDR1 is MNHEY and CDR2 SVGAGI. J was trimmed by 0 bases and V by 4 bases; bases with no gene match: 3. CDR3 nucleotides: TGTGCCAGCAGTTTGGACAGGCACTCTGGAAACACCATATATTTT. As protein: CASSLDRHSGNTIYF.

Remarks on this clone: Other DNA sequences within the sample encode an identical CDR3. This chain's CDR3 is CASSPTGRGGANYGYTF. The CDR3 nucleotides are TGCGCCAGCAGCCCAACTGGACGGGGAGGAGCTAACTATGGCTACACCTTC. The chain is built from TRBV4-1 and TRBJ1-2; no clear D. Trimming removed 4 bases at V and 0 bases at J, with 18 bases between. This CDR3 region has 17 residues. From germline, CDR1 is MGHRA and CDR2 YSYEKL.

The rearrangement uses TRBV4-1 and TRBJ2-1, with 8 bases that match TRBD2. CDR3 length: 16 amino acids. In germline, CDR1 is MGHRA, CDR2 YSYEKL. The V gene end was trimmed by 6 bases and the J gene end by 5 bases; junction bases not matched to a gene: 12. In DNA, the CDR3 is TGCGCCAGCAGATCTTACCGGACTAGCAGCAACAATGAGCAGTTCTTC. Protein product: CASRSYRTSSNNEQFF.

The rearrangement links TRBV6-5 to TRBJ2-1; the match to TRBD2 covers 8 bases. The junction had 6 bases not matched to a gene; V was cut back by 4 bases and J by 1 base. Germline V gene lookup returns CDR1 MNHEY and CDR2 SVGAGI. The CDR3 covers 16 residues. CDR3 amino acids: CASSSAGGSSYNEQFF. DNA of the CDR3: TGTGCCAGCAGTTCGGCGGGAGGTTCGTCCTACAATGAGCAGTTCTTC.

V and J are TRBV14 and TRBJ2-1; 9 nucleotides align to TRBD2. The CDR3 sequence is 19 residues long. V shed 6 bases, J shed 0 bases, and the junction held 15 bases outside the gene matches. Per the germline V gene, CDR1 is SGHDN and CDR2 is FVKESK. The CDR3 DNA follows: TGTGCCAGCAGTCCCACTTGGGGGGCGGGAGGGAGCTCCTACAATGAGCAGTTCTTC. It codes for CASSPTWGAGGSSYNEQFF.

The chain recombines TRBV6-4 with TRBJ1-2; 7 nucleotides match TRBD1. The CDR3 covers 15 residues. Germline V gene data show CDR1 as MRHNA and CDR2 as SNTAGT. J gave up 5 bases and V 0 bases, and 6 bases lay outside the gene matches. In DNA form, the CDR3 reads TGTGCCAGCAGTGACTCGGGGACAGACCCATATGGCTACACCTTC. This encodes CASSDSGTDPYGYTF.

The V call is TRBV27, the J call TRBJ2-5; possible D gene TRBD2, 5 bases. Germline CDR1 and CDR2: MNHEY and SMNVEV (reference sequence). V dropped 2 bases and J dropped 5 bases, with 24 bases sitting between them. CDR3 length: 18 residues. The CDR3 nucleotides are TGTGCCAGCAGTTTAACCCCTCCCGGAGCGAGGGCGGGCGAGACCCAGTACTTC. Its translation is CASSLTPPGARAGETQYF.

This clone was found a few times. The chain links TRBV10-1 to TRBJ2-3; no clear D gene. From germline, CDR1 is WNHNN and CDR2 SYGVQD (reference sequence). The V and J ends lost 2 bases and 7 bases respectively, with 10 bases between them. The CDR3 is 13 amino acids. CDR3 nucleotide sequence: TGCGCCAGCAGTGAGGCAGGCGTTTATACGCAGTATTTT. It encodes CASSEAGVYTQYF.

The chain couples TRBV27 to TRBJ1-2; D is unclear. V lost 6 bases and J lost 2, with 16 bases in between. The CDR3 covers 15 residues. Germline-derived CDR1 and CDR2 are MNHEY and SMNVEV (reference sequence). The CDR3 here is CASSEFALRNYGYTF. The CDR3 DNA reads TGTGCCAGCAGCGAATTTGCACTCCGCAACTATGGCTACACCTTC.

The V gene is TRBV7-9, the J gene TRBJ1-3; TRBD1 agrees at 7 bases. CDR3 length: 18 residues. From germline, CDR1 is SEHNR and CDR2 FQNEAQ (reference sequence). With 5 bases clipped from V and 0 bases from J, the junction kept 13 bases outside the gene matches. For the CDR3, the DNA is TGTGCCAGCAGCCTTTCTGACCGCTGGGACAGCTCTGGAAACACCATATATTTT. Protein sequence: CASSLSDRWDSSGNTIYF. The full variable domain, completed using reference TRBV7-9 and TRBJ1-3, is DTGVSQNPRHKITKRGQNVTFRCDPISEHNRLYWYRQTLGQGPEFLTYFQNEAQLEKSRLLSDRFSAERPKGSFSTLEIQRTEQGDSAMYLCASSLSDRWDSSGNTIYFGEGSWLTVV.

This chain links TRBV6-5 with TRBJ1-2; maybe TRBD1 (5 bases). Germline V gene data show CDR1 as MNHEY and CDR2 as SVGAGI. The CDR3 length is 13 residues. The V end was cut by 0 bases, the J end by 8 bases, with 10 bases between. The CDR3 nucleotides read TGTGCCAGCAGTTACTCGAATCAGGGAGGCTACACCTTC. It encodes CASSYSNQGGYTF.

This sequence joins TRBV18 and TRBJ2-7, with D unresolved. Germline V gene data show CDR1 as KGHSH and CDR2 as LQKENI. V was pared by 0 bases and J by 4 bases, with 13 bases between. The CDR3 totals 15 residues. The CDR3 DNA sequence: TGTGCCAGCTCACCACCCGACGGGTTTCGGTACGAGCAGTACTTC. Protein: CASSPPDGFRYEQYF.

This chain connects TRBV5-6 to TRBJ2-1; 8 nucleotides line up with TRBD1. There are 16 residues in the CDR3. V lost 4 bases to trimming and J lost 5 bases; unmatched junction nucleotides: 11. Germline V gene data show CDR1 as SGHDT and CDR2 as YYEEEE. CDR3 residues: CASSPRQGPVHNEQFF. The CDR3 DNA follows: TGTGCCAGCAGCCCCCGACAGGGGCCGGTCCACAATGAGCAGTTCTTC.

This clone was detected only once. The chain is built from TRBV19 and TRBJ2-3; D remains ambiguous. Germline V gene sequence: CDR1 LNHDA, CDR2 SQIVND (reference sequence). The CDR3 covers 16 residues. The V gene lost 5 bases and the J gene lost 1 base, with 16 bases spanning the gap. CDR3 amino acids: CASSPNIVMGTDTQYF. CDR3 DNA: TGTGCCAGTAGTCCCAACATCGTCATGGGCACAGATACGCAGTATTTT.

The chain carries TRBV9 and TRBJ2-1, with TRBD1 identical over 9 bases. Germline V gene data show CDR1 as SGDLS and CDR2 as YYNGEE. This CDR3 region has 14 residues. V shed 3 bases, J shed 11 bases, and the junction held 9 bases outside the gene matches. The CDR3 protein is CASSAARTGVKQFF. CDR3 coding DNA: TGTGCCAGCAGCGCTGCTCGGACAGGGGTAAAGCAGTTCTTC.